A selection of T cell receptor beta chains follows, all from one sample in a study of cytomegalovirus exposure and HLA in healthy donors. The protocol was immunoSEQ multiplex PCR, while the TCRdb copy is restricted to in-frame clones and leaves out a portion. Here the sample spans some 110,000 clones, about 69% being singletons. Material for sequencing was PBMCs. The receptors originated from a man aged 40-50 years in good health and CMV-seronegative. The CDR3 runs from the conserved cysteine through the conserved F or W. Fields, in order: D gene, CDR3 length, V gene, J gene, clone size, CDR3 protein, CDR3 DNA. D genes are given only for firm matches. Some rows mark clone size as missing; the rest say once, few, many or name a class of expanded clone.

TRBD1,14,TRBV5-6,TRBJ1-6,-,CASSPGQVGSPLHF,TGTGCCAGCAGCCCGGGACAGGTGGGGTCACCCCTCCACTTT
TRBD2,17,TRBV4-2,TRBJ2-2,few,CASSQDLLAGGTGELFF,TGTGCCAGCAGCCAAGATTTGCTAGCGGGAGGGACCGGGGAGCTGTTTTTT
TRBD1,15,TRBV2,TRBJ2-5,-,CASREGQGGLQTQYF,TGTGCCAGCAGAGAGGGACAGGGTGGTCTCCAGACCCAGTACTTC
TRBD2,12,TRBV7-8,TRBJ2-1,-,CASSPGGTQQFF,TGTGCCAGCAGCCCCGGGGGGACGCAGCAGTTCTTC
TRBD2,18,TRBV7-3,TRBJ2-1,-,CASSQDRALLAGPNEQFF,TGTGCCAGCAGCCAAGACAGGGCGTTACTAGCGGGTCCCAATGAGCAGTTCTTC
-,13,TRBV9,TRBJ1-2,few,CASSVGGSYGYTF,TGTGCCAGCAGCGTAGGAGGGTCCTATGGCTACACCTTC
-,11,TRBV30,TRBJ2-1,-,CAWSGRHEQFF,TGTGCCTGGAGCGGTCGCCATGAGCAGTTCTTC
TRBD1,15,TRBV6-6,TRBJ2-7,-,CASSLRGLKSYEQYF,TGTGCCAGCAGTTTGAGGGGGCTAAAATCCTACGAGCAGTACTTC
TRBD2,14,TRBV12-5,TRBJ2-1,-,CASARAGGLNEQFF,TGTGCTAGTGCCAGGGCGGGGGGGCTCAATGAGCAGTTCTTC
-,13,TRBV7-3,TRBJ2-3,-,CASSGNAGDTQYF,TGTGCCAGCAGCGGAAACGCGGGAGATACGCAGTATTTT
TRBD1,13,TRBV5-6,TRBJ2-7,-,CASSFTGAYEQYF,TGTGCCAGCAGCTTTACAGGGGCCTACGAGCAGTACTTC
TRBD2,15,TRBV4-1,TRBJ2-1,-,CASSQDFPSGGWRFF,TGCGCCAGCAGCCAAGATTTTCCCAGCGGGGGGTGGAGGTTCTTC
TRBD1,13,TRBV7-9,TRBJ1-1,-,CASSPGQRTEAFF,TGTGCCAGCAGCCCGGGACAGCGGACTGAAGCTTTCTTT
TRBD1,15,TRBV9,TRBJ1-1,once,CASSPHRGGSTEAFF,TGTGCCAGCAGCCCGCACAGGGGCGGTAGCACTGAAGCTTTCTTT
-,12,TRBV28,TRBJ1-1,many,CASIVGGTEAFF,TGTGCCAGCATCGTGGGGGGGACTGAAGCTTTCTTT
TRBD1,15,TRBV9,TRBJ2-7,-,CASSAGQGGYYEQYF,TGTGCCAGCAGCGCCGGACAGGGAGGATACTACGAGCAGTACTTC
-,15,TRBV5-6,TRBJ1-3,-,CASSGDNLSGNTIYF,TGTGCCAGCAGTGGTGACAACCTCTCTGGAAACACCATATATTTT
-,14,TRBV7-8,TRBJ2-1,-,CARGGAGFYNEQFF,TGTGCCAGAGGGGGAGCGGGGTTCTACAATGAGCAGTTCTTC
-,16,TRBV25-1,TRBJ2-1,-,CASSGPGKSSYNEQFF,TGTGCCAGCAGTGGCCCAGGGAAGAGCTCCTACAATGAGCAGTTCTTC
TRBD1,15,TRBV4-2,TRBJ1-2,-,CASSPGQGVDYGYTF,TGTGCCAGCAGCCCCGGACAGGGAGTGGACTATGGCTACACCTTC
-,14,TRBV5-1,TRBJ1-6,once,CASSLGLADSPLHF,TGCGCCAGCAGCTTGGGGTTAGCGGATTCACCCCTCCACTTT
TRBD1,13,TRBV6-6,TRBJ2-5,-,CASSSGGAETQYF,TGTGCCAGCAGCTCAGGGGGCGCGGAGACCCAGTACTTC
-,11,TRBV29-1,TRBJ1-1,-,CSVHSGAEAFF,TGCAGCGTTCATTCGGGAGCTGAAGCTTTCTTT
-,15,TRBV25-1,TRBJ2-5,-,CASSLEFGTKETQYF,TGTGCCAGCAGCCTGGAGTTCGGGACAAAAGAGACCCAGTACTTC
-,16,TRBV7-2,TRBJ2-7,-,CASTRWRGGQAYEQYF,TGTGCCAGCACCCGGTGGAGGGGGGGACAGGCCTACGAGCAGTACTTC
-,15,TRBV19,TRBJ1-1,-,CASSIPQQGRAEAFF,TGTGCCAGTAGTATCCCCCAACAGGGAAGGGCTGAAGCTTTCTTT
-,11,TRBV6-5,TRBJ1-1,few,CASIRGTEAFF,TGTGCCAGCATTAGGGGAACTGAAGCTTTCTTT
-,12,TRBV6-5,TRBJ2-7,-,CASSSSVLEQYF,TGTGCCAGCAGTTCCTCCGTACTCGAGCAGTACTTC
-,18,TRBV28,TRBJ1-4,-,CASSSPGGGMATNEKLFF,TGTGCCAGCAGTTCACCGGGAGGGGGAATGGCGACTAATGAAAAACTGTTTTTT
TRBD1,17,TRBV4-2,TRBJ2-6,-,CASRGDRASSGANVLTF,TGTGCCAGCAGGGGGGACAGGGCAAGCTCTGGGGCCAACGTCCTGACTTTC
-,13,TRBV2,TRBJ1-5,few,CASDSSSNQPQHF,TGTGCCAGCGACAGCTCTAGCAATCAGCCCCAGCATTTT
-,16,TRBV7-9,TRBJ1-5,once,CASSWGGLNSNQPQHF,TGTGCCAGCAGCTGGGGCGGTTTGAATAGCAATCAGCCCCAGCATTTT
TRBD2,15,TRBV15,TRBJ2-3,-,CATSRDKAGADTQYF,TGTGCCACCAGCAGAGATAAAGCGGGAGCAGATACGCAGTATTTT
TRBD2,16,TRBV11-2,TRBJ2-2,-,CASSPLAGGNTGELFF,TGTGCCAGCAGCCCCCTAGCGGGAGGAAACACCGGGGAGCTGTTTTTT
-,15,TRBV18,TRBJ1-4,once,CASSLSEIRGEKLFF,TGTGCCAGCTCACTATCGGAGATCCGTGGGGAAAAACTGTTTTTT
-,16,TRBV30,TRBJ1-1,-,CAWSSWAGGGYTEAFF,TGTGCCTGGAGTTCCTGGGCGGGGGGAGGGTACACTGAAGCTTTCTTT
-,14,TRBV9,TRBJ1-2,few,CASSPSGGNYGYTF,TGTGCCAGCAGCCCATCCGGAGGGAACTATGGCTACACCTTC
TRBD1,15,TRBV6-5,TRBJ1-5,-,CASSPGTGWHQPQHF,TGTGCCAGCAGTCCCGGGACAGGGTGGCATCAGCCCCAGCATTTT
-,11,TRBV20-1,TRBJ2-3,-,CSARAVNTQYF,TGCAGTGCGCGGGCTGTCAATACGCAGTATTTT
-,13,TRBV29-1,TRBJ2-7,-,CSVLEGGPYEQYF,TGCAGCGTTCTTGAAGGGGGTCCCTACGAGCAGTACTTC
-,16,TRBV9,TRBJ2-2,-,CASSVGTFLNTGELFF,TGTGCCAGCAGCGTAGGGACATTCTTGAACACCGGGGAGCTGTTTTTT
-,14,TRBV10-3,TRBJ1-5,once,CAISESNLGQPQHF,TGTGCCATCAGTGAGTCGAACCTCGGTCAGCCCCAGCATTTT
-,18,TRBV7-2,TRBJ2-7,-,CASSLRSGSFDSFYEQYF,TGTGCCAGCAGCTTAAGGTCCGGTAGCTTTGACAGTTTCTACGAGCAGTACTTC
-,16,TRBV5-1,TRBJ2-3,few,CASSLAVSGGVDTQYF,TGCGCCAGCAGCTTGGCCGTTAGCGGAGGTGTGGATACGCAGTATTTT
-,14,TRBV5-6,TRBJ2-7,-,CASSLFGIPGEQYF,TGTGCCAGCAGCTTGTTCGGCATTCCGGGCGAGCAGTACTTC
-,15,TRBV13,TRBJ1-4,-,CASSFYSAVKEKLFF,TGTGCCAGCAGCTTTTACTCAGCGGTGAAGGAAAAACTGTTTTTT
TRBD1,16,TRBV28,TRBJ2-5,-,CASSQKGQSTQETQYF,TGTGCCAGCAGTCAAAAGGGACAGTCCACACAAGAGACCCAGTACTTC
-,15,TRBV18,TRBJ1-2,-,CASSTAAGGADGYTF,TGTGCCAGCTCCACCGCCGCAGGAGGGGCGGATGGCTACACCTTC
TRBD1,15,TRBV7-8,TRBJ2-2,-,CASSPRQGMAGELFF,TGTGCCAGCAGCCCCCGACAGGGGATGGCCGGGGAGCTGTTTTTT
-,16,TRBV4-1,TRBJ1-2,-,CASSQEMSGADYGYTF,TGCGCCAGCAGCCAAGAAATGTCAGGGGCCGACTATGGCTACACCTTC
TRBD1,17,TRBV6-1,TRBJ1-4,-,CASSESLGDSTNEKLFF,TGTGCCAGCAGTGAAAGTTTGGGGGACAGCACAAATGAAAAACTGTTTTTT
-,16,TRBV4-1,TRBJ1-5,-,CASSQMTDYSNQPQHF,TGCGCCAGCAGCCAAATGACAGATTATAGCAATCAGCCCCAGCATTTT